One T cell receptor (beta chain) is described in this entry. The V end lost 0 bases, the J end lost 0 bases, and 4 bases lay between the germline ends. Per the germline V gene, CDR1 is LGHNA and CDR2 is YNFKEQ. The length of the CDR3 is 14 residues. This sample stems from a study of CD8 T cells in Susac syndrome. Sequencing of TCR beta was undertaken in CD8+ and CD4+ T cells derived from blood. With random hexamers, reverse transcription was performed on about 0.5 to 1 ug of RNA. TCRdb processed the immunoSEQ multiplex PCR reads anew with MiXCR; each CDR3 protein has one entry. The table includes fewer than 150,000 distinct CDR3 sequences, approximately 93% detected once.

The specimen sequenced was CD8+ T cells from PBMCs. This sequence joins TRBV4-2 and TRBJ2-3; D is ambiguous. The TCR comes from a human donor in good health. The CDR3 nucleotides are TGTGCCAGCAGCCAAGATGCAAGCACAGATACGCAGTATTTT. Translation gives CASSQDASTDTQYF.